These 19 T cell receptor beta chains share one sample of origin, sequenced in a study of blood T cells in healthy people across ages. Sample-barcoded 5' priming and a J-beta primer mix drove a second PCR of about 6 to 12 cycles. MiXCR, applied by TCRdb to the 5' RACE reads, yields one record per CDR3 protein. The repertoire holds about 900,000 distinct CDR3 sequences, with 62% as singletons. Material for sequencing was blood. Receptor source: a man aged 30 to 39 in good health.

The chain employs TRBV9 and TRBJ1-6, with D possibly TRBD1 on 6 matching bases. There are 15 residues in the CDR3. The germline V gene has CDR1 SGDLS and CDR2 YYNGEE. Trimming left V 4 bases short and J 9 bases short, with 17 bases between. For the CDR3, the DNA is TGTGCCAGCAGCCCCACAGGGAACCCCGTTTCACCCCTCCACTTT. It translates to CASSPTGNPVSPLHF. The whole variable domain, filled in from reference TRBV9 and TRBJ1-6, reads DSGVTQTPKHLITATGQRVTLRCSPRSGDLSVYWYQQSLDQGLQFLIQYYNGEERAKGNILERFSAQQFPDLHSELNLSSLELGDSALYFCASSPTGNPVSPLHFGNGTRLTVT.

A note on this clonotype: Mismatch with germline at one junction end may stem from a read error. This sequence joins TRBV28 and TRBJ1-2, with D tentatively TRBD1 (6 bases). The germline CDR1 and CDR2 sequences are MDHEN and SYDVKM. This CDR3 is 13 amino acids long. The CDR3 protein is CTSSFTGISGYTF. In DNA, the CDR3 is TGTACCAGCAGTTTCACAGGGATTTCTGGCTACACCTTC.

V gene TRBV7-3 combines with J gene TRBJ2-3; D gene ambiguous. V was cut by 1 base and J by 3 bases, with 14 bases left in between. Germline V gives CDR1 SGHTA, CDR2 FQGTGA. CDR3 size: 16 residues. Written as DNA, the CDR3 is TGTGCCAGCAGCTTAAACCCCGGGTCGGTGACAGATACGCAGTATTTT. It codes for CASSLNPGSVTDTQYF.

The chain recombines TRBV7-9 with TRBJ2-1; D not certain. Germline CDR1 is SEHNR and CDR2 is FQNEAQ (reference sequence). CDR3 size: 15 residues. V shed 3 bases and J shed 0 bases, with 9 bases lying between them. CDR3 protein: CASSFQHSSYNEQFF. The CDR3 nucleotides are TGTGCCAGCAGCTTTCAACACAGCTCCTACAATGAGCAGTTCTTC.

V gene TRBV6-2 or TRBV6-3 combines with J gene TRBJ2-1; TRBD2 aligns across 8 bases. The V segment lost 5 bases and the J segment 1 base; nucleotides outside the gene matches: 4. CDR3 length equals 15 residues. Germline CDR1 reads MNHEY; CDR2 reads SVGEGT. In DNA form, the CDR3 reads TGTGCCAGCAGTCGCGGGGGGCGTTCCTACAATGAGCAGTTCTTC. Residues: CASSRGGRSYNEQFF.

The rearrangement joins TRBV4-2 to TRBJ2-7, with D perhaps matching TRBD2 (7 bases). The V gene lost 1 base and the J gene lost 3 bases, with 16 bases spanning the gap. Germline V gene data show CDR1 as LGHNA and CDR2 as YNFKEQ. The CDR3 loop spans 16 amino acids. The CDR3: CASSQVVGGAIYEQYF. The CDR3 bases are TGTGCCAGCAGCCAAGTGGTAGGGGGGGCAATCTACGAGCAGTACTTC.

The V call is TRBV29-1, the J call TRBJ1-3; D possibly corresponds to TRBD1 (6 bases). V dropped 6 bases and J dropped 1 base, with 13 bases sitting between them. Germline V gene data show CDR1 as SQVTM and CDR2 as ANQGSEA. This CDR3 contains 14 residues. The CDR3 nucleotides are TGCAGCGTACTACCCGGGACATCTGGAAACACCATATATTTT. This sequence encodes CSVLPGTSGNTIYF. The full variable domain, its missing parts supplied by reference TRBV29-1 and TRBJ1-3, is SAVISQKPSRDICQRGTSLTIQCQVDSQVTMMFWYRQQPGQSLTLIATANQGSEATYESGFVIDKFPISRPNLTFSTLTVSNMSPEDSSIYLCSVLPGTSGNTIYFGEGSWLTVV.

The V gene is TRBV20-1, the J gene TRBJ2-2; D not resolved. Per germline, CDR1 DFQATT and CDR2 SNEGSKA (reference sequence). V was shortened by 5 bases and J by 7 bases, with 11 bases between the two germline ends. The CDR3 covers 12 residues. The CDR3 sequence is CSADPFHGELFF. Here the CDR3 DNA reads TGCAGTGCTGACCCCTTTCACGGGGAGCTGTTTTTT.

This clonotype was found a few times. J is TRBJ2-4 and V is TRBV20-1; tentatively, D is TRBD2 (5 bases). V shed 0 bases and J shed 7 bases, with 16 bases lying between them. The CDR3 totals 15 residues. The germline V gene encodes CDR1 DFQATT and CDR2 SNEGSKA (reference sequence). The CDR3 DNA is TGCAGTGCTAGAGATCCTACCCAAACGGGGAACATTCAGTACTTC. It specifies CSARDPTQTGNIQYF.

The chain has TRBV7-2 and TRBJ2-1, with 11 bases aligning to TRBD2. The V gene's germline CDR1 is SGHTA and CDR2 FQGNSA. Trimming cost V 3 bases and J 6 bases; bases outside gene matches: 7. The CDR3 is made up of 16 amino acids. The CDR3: CASSFFSGGVVNEQFF. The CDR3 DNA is TGTGCCAGCAGCTTCTTTAGCGGGGGGGTTGTCAATGAGCAGTTCTTC.

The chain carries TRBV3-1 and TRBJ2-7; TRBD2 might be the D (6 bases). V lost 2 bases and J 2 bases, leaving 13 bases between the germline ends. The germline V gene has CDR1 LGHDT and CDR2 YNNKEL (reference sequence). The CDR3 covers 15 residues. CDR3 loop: CASSQRGTGTYEQYF. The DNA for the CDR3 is TGTGCCAGCAGCCAACGGGGGACGGGCACCTACGAGCAGTACTTC.

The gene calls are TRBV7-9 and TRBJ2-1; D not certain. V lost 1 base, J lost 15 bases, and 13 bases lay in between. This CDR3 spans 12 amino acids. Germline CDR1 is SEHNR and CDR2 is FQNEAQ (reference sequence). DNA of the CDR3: TGTGCCAGCAGCTTAGAAATACACCTGTTGTTCTTC. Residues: CASSLEIHLLFF. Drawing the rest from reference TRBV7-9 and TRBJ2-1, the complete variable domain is DTGVSQNPRHKITKRGQNVTFRCDPISEHNRLYWYRQTLGQGPEFLTYFQNEAQLEKSRLLSDRFSAERPKGSFSTLEIQRTEQGDSAMYLCASSLEIHLLFFGPGTRLTVL.

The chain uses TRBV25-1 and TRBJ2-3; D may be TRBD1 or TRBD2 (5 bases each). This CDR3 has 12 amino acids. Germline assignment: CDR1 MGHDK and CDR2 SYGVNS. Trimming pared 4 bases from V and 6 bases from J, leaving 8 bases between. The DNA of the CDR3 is TGTGCCAGCAGTGTCAGGGAGGATACGCAGTATTTT. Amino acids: CASSVREDTQYF. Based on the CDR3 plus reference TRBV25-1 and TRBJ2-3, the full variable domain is EADIYQTPRYLVIGTGKKITLECSQTMGHDKMYWYQQDPGMELHLIHYSYGVNSTEKGDLSSESTVSRIRTEHFPLTLESARPSHTSQYLCASSVREDTQYFGPGTRLTVL.

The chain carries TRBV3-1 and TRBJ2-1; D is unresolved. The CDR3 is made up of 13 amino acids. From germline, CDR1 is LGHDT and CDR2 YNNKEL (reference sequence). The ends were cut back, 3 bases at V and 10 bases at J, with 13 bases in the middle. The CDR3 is CASSQSVGGEQFF. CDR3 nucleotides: TGTGCCAGCAGCCAGAGCGTGGGTGGGGAGCAGTTCTTC.

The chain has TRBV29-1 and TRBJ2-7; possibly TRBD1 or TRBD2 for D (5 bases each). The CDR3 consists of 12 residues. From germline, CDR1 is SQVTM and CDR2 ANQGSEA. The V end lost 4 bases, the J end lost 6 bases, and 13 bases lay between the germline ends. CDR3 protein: CSVGGRTCEQYF. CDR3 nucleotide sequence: TGCAGCGTTGGGGGACGGACCTGCGAGCAGTACTTC.

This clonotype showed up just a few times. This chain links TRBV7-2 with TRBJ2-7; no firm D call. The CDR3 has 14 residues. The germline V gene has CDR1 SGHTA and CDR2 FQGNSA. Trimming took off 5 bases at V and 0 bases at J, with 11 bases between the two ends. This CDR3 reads CASSGRMSSYEQYF. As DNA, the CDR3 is TGTGCCAGCAGCGGCCGCATGAGCTCCTACGAGCAGTACTTC.

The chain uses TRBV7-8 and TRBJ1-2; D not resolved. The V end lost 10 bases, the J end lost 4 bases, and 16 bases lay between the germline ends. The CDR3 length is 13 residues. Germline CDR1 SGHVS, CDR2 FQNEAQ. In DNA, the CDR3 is TGTGCCACCTCTTCGAGCGGGTCCTATGGCTACACCTTC. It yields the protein CATSSSGSYGYTF. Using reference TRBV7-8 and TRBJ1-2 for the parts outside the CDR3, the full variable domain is GAGVSQSPRYKVAKRGQDVALRCDPISGHVSLFWYQQALGQGPEFLTYFQNEAQLDKSGLPSDRFFAERPEGSVSTLKIQRTQQEDSAVYLCATSSSGSYGYTFGSGTRLTVV.

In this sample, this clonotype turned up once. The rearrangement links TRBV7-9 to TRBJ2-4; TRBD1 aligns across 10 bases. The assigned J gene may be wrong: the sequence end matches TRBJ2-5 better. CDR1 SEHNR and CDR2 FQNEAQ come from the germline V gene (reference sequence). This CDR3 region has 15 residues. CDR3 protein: CASSPVTGGIETQYF. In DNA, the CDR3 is TGTGCCAGCAGCCCCGTGACAGGGGGCATTGAGACCCAGTACTTC.

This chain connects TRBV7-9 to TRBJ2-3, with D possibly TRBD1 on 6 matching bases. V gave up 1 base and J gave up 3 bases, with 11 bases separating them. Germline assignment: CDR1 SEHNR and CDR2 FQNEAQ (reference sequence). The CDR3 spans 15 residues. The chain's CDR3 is CASSLGNRATDTQYF. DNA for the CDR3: TGTGCCAGCAGCTTAGGGAACAGGGCTACAGATACGCAGTATTTT. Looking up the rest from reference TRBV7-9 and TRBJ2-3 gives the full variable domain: DTGVSQNPRHKITKRGQNVTFRCDPISEHNRLYWYRQTLGQGPEFLTYFQNEAQLEKSRLLSDRFSAERPKGSFSTLEIQRTEQGDSAMYLCASSLGNRATDTQYFGPGTRLTVL.